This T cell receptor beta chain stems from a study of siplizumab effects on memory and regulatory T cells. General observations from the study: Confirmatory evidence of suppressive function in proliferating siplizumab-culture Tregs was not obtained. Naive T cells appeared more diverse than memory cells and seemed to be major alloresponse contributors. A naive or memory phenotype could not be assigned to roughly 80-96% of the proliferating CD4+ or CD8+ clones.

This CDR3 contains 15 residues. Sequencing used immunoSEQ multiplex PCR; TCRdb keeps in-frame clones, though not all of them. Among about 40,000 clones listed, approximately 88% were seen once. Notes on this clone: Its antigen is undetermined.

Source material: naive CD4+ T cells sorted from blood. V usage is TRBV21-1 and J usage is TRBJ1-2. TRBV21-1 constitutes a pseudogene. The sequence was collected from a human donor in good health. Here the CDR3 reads CASSKEGRQFYGYTF. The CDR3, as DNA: TGTGCCAGCAGCAAAGAAGGTCGGCAGTTCTATGGCTACACCTTC.